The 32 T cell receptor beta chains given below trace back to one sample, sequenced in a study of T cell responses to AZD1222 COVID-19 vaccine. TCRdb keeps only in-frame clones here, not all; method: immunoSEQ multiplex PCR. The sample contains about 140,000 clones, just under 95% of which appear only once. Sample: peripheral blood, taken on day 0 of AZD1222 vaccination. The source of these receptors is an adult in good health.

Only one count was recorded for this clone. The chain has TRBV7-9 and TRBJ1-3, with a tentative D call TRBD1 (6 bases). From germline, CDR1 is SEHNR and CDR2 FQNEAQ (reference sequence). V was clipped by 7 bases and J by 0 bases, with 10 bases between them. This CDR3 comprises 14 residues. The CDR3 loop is CASTLDSSGNTIYF. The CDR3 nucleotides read TGTGCCAGCACCCTGGACAGCTCTGGAAACACCATATATTTT.

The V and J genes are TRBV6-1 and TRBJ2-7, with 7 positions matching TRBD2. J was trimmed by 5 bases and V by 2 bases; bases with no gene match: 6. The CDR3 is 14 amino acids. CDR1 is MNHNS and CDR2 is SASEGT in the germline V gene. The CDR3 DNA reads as TGTGCCAGCAGTGAACTCCTAGCGGTACACGAGCAGTACTTC. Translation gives CASSELLAVHEQYF.

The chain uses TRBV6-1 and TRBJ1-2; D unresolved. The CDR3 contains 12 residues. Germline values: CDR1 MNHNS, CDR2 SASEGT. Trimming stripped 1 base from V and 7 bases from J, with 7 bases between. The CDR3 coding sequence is TGTGCCAGCAGTGAAGTCGGGTTTGGCTACACCTTC. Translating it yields CASSEVGFGYTF.

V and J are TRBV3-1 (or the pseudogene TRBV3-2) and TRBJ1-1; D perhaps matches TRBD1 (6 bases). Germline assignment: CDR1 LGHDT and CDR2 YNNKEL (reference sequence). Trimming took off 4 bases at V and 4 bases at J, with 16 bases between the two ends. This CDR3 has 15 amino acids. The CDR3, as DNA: TGTGCCAGCAGCCTCTTGGGGGGCCGGGGCACTGAAGCTTTCTTT. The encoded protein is CASSLLGGRGTEAFF.

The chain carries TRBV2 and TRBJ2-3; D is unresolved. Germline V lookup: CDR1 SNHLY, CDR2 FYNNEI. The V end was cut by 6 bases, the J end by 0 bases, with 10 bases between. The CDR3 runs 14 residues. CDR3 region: CASSRTTSTDTQYF. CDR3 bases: TGTGCCAGCAGCCGGACCACTAGCACAGATACGCAGTATTTT.

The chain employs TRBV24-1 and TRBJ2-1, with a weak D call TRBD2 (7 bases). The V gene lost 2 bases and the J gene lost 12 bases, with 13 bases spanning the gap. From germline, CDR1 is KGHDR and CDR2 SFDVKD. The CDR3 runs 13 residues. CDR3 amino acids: CATSDSGGAWQFF. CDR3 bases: TGTGCCACCAGTGATTCTGGGGGGGCTTGGCAGTTCTTC.

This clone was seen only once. CDR3 amino acids: CASSRQGARSTEAFF. The CDR3 DNA reads TGTGCCAGCAGCCGACAGGGGGCTCGGTCCACTGAAGCTTTCTTT. The rearrangement uses TRBV5-6 and TRBJ1-1, with 10 nucleotides matching TRBD1. V trimming: 4 bases; J trimming: 4 bases; junction bases outside the gene matches: 7. CDR3 size: 15 residues. The germline gives CDR1 SGHDT, CDR2 YYEEEE.

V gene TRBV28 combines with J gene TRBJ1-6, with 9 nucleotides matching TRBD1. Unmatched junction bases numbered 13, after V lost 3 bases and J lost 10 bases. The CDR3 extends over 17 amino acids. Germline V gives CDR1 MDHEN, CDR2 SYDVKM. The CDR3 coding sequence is TGTGCCAGCAGTTTTGGACAGGGGTGGGTAGGGGACTCACCCCTCCACTTT. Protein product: CASSFGQGWVGDSPLHF. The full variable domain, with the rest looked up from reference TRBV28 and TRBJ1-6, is DVKVTQSSRYLVKRTGEKVFLECVQDMDHENMFWYRQDPGLGLRLIYFSYDVKMKEKGDIPEGYSVSREKKERFSLILESASTNQTSMYLCASSFGQGWVGDSPLHFGNGTRLTVT.

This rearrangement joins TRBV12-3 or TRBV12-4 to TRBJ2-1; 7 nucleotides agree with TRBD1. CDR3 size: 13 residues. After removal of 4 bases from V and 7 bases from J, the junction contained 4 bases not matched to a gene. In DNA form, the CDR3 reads TGTGCCAGCAGTTCGACAGGGTGGAATGAGCAGTTCTTC. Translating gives CASSSTGWNEQFF.

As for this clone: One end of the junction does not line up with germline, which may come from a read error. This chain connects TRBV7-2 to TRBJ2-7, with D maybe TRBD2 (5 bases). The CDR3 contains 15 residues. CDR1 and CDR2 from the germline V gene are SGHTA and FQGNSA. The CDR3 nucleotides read TGTGCCAGCAGCCTAGCCATACGGACCCCTACGCAGCAGTACTTC. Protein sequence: CASSLAIRTPTQQYF.

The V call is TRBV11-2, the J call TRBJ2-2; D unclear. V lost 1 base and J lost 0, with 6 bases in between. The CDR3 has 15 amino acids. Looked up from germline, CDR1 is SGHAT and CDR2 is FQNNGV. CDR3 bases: TGTGCCAGCAGCTTAGGAGTTCCGAACACCGGGGAGCTGTTTTTT. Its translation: CASSLGVPNTGELFF. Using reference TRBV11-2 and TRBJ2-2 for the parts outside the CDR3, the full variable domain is EAGVAQSPRYKIIEKRQSVAFWCNPISGHATLYWYQQILGQGPKLLIQFQNNGVVDDSQLPKDRFSAERLKGVDSTLKIQPAKLEDSAVYLCASSLGVPNTGELFFGEGSRLTVL.

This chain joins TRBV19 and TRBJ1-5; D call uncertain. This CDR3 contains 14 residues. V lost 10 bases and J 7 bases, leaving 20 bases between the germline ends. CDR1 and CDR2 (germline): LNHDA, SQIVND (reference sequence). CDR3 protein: CATFSGLWRQPQHF. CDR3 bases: TGTGCCACCTTTTCCGGCCTGTGGAGACAGCCCCAGCATTTT.

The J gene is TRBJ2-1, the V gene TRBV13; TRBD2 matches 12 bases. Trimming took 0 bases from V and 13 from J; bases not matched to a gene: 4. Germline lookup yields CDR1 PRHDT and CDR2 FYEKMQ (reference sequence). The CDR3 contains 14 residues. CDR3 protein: CASSLGLAGGEQFF. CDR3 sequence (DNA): TGTGCCAGCAGCTTAGGACTAGCGGGAGGTGAACAGTTCTTC.

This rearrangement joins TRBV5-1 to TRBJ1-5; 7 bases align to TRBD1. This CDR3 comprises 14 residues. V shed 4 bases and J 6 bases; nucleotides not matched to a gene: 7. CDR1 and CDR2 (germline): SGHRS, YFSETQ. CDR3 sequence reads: CASSVEGASQPQHF. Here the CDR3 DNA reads TGCGCCAGCAGCGTGGAGGGGGCGAGTCAGCCCCAGCATTTT.

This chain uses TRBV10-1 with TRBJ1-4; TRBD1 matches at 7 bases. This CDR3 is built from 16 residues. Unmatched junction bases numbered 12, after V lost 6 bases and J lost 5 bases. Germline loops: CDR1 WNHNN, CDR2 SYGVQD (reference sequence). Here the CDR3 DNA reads TGCGCCAGCAGAGTGCTCTGGGGCAGGGGGAATGAAAAACTGTTTTTT. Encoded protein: CASRVLWGRGNEKLFF.

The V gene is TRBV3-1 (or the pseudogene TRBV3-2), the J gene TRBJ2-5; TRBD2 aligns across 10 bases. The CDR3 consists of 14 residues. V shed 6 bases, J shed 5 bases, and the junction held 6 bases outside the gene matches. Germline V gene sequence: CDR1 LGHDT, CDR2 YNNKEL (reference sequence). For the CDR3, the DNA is TGTGCCAGCAGAGAACTAGCGGGACGGGAGACCCAGTACTTC. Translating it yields CASRELAGRETQYF.

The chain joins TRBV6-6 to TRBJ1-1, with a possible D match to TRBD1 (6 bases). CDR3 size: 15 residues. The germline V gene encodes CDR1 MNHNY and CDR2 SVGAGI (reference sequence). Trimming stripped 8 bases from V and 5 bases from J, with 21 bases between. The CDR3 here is CASLTTGTGWTEAFF. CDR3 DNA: TGTGCCAGCCTAACAACGGGAACAGGGTGGACTGAAGCTTTCTTT.

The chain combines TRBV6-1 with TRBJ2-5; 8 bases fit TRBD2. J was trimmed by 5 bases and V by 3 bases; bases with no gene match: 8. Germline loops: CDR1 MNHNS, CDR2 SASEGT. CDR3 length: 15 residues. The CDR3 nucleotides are TGTGCCAGCAGTGATTGGAGCCCGGGAGGGGAGACCCAGTACTTC. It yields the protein CASSDWSPGGETQYF.

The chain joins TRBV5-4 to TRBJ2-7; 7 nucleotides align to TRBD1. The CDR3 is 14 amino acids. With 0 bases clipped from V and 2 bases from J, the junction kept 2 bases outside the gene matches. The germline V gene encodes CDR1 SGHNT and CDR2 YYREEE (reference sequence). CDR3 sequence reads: CASSLGQGAYEQYF. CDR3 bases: TGTGCCAGCAGCTTGGGACAGGGCGCCTACGAGCAGTACTTC. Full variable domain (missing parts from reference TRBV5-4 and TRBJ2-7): ETGVTQSPTHLIKTRGQQVTLRCSSQSGHNTVSWYQQALGQGPQFIFQYYREEENGRGNFPPRFSGLQFPNYSSELNVNALELDDSALYLCASSLGQGAYEQYFGPGTRLTVT.

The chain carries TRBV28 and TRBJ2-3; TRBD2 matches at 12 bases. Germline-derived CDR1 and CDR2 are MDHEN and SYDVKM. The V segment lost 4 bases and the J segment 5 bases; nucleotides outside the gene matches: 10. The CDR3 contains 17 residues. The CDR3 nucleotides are TGTGCCAGCAGTTCCCAAAGACTAGCGGGAGAACTAGATACGCAGTATTTT. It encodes CASSSQRLAGELDTQYF.

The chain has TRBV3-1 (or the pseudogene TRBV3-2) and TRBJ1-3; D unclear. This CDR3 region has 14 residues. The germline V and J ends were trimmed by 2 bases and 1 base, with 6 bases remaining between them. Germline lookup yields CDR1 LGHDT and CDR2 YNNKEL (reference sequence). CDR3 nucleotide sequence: TGTGCCAGCAGCCAAATGGGGTCTGGAAACACCATATATTTT. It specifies CASSQMGSGNTIYF.

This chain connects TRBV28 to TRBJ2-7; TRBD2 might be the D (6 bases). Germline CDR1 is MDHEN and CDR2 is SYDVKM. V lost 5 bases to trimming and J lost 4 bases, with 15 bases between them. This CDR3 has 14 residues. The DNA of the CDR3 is TGTGCCAGCAGTCGACACGGGGGTTCTTACGAGCAGTACTTC. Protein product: CASSRHGGSYEQYF.

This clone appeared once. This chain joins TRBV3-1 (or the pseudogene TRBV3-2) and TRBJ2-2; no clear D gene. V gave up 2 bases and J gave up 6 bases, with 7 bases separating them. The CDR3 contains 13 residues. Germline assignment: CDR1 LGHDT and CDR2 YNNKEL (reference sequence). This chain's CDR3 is CASSQSESGELFF. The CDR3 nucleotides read TGTGCCAGCAGCCAATCGGAATCCGGGGAGCTGTTTTTT.

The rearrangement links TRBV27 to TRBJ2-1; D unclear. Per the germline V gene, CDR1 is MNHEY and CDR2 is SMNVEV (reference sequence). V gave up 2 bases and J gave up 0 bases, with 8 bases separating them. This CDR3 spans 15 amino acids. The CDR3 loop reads CASSLDGDSYNEQFF. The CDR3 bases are TGTGCCAGCAGTTTAGATGGAGACTCCTACAATGAGCAGTTCTTC.

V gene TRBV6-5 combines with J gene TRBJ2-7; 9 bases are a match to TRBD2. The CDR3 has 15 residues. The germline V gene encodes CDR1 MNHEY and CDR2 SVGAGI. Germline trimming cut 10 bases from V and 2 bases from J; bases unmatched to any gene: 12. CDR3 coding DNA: TGTGCCACCCTCGATTTAGCGGGGGCAACCTACGAGCAGTACTTC. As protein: CATLDLAGATYEQYF.

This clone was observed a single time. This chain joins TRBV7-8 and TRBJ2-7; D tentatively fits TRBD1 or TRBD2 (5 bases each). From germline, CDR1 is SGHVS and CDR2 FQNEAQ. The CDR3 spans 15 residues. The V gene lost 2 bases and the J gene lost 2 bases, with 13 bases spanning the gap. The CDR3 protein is CASSLRDGNAYEQYF. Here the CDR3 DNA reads TGTGCCAGCAGCTTAAGGGACGGCAACGCCTACGAGCAGTACTTC.

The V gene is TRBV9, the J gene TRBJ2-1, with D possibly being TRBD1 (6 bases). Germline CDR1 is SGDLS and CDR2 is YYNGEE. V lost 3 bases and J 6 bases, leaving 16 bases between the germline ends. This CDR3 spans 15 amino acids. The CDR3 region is CASSGHRVLVNEQFF. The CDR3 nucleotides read TGTGCCAGCAGCGGCCACAGGGTTTTGGTCAATGAGCAGTTCTTC.

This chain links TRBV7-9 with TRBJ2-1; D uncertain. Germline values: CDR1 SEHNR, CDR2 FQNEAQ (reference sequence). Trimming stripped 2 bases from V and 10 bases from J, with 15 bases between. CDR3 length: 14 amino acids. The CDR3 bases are TGTGCCAGCAGCTTATCACCGACGCGACCCGAGCAGTTCTTC. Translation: CASSLSPTRPEQFF.

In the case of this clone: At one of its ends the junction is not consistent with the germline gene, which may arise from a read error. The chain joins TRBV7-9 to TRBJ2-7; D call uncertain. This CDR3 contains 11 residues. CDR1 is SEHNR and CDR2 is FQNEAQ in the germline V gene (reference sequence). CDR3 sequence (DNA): TGTGCCAGCAAGAGCCCTGTATTGGAGATCTTC. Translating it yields CASKSPVLEIF. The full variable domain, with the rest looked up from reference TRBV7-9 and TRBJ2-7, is DTGVSQNPRHKITKRGQNVTFRCDPISEHNRLYWYRQTLGQGPEFLTYFQNEAQLEKSRLLSDRFSAERPKGSFSTLEIQRTEQGDSAMYLCASKSPVLEIFGPGTRLTVT.

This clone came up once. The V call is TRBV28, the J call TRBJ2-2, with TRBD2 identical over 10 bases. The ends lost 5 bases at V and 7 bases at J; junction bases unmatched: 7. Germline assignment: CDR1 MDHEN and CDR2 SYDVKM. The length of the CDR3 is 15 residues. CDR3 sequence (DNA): TGTGCCAGCAGTGGAGCGGGAGGGCAAATCGGGGAGCTGTTTTTT. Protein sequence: CASSGAGGQIGELFF.

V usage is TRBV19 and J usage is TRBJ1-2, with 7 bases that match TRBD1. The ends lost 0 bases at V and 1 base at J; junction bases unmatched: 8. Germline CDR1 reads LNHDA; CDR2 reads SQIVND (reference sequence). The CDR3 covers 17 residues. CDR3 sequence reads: CASSIEGTEQFNYGYTF. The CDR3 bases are TGTGCCAGTAGTATAGAGGGGACAGAACAATTTAACTATGGCTACACCTTC. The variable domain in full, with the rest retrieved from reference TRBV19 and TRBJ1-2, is DGGITQSPKYLFRKEGQNVTLSCEQNLNHDAMYWYRQDPGQGLRLIYYSQIVNDFQKGDIAEGYSVSREKKESFPLTVTSAQKNPTAFYLCASSIEGTEQFNYGYTFGSGTRLTVV.

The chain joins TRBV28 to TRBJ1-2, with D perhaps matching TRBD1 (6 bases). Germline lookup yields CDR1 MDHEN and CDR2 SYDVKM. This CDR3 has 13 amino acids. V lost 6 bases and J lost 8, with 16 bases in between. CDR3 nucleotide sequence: TGTGCCAGCAGCTTAAAAGGGGGATACGGCTACACCTTC. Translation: CASSLKGGYGYTF.